This T cell receptor (beta chain) comes out of a study of T cells in tuberculosis. Overall study: A South African cohort included IGRA-negative adolescents, latently infected IGRA-positive adolescents and adults with active tuberculosis.

Turning to this clone: Its matching antigen is unknown.

Time point described: new active TB diagnosis, blood taken before or within 7 days of starting treatment. Profiling relied on immunoSEQ multiplex PCR, and the TCRdb table lists in-frame clones only, not all of them. The sample shows under 30,000 clones, 92% of them seen only once. The CDR3 runs to 15 residues. The germline V gene has CDR1 SGHRS and CDR2 YFSETQ. Between the trimmed V and J ends, which lost 4 bases and 4 bases, there was a span of 14 bases. Study-level findings and limits: Active tuberculosis patients had shorter CDR3-alpha; the beta difference was nonsignificant.

The source material was PBMCs, sampled at tuberculosis diagnosis. The clonotype originates from an adult with tuberculosis. J is TRBJ1-4 and V is TRBV5-1; D is uncertain. Here the CDR3 reads CASSPRTANNEKLFF. The CDR3 nucleotides are TGCGCCAGCAGCCCCAGAACCGCCAATAATGAAAAACTGTTTTTT.